This TCR beta chain originates from a study of shared clonotypes between healthy human individuals. Study-level background: Used for every donor were three CD4 naive, three CD4 memory, two CD8 naive and one CD8 memory plate.

Points on this clone: Its antigen is undetermined.

In the naive CD8 group, cells lacked CD45RO and were positively selected for CCR7, so terminally differentiated effector memory CD45RA+ cells were left out. All donors were healthy HIV-negative adults lacking recent acute infections or vaccinations. In the original analysis: ImmunoSEQ output held junction-only sequences without quality scores, so filtering differed. Sequencing used immunoSEQ multiplex PCR; TCRdb keeps in-frame clones, though not all of them. The DNA gave D and trimming, while V, J and clone size come from that table. The table has about 680,000 clones, 92% seen once. Study-level points and caveats: Lower generation probabilities were found for non-shared clonotypes than for those shared by all four donors.

The V gene end was trimmed by 10 bases and the J gene end by 7 bases; junction bases not matched to a gene: 2. The germline V gene encodes CDR1 ENHRY and CDR2 SYGVKD. The CDR3 loop spans 11 amino acids. Sequenced input: naive CD8+ T cells sorted from blood. The TCR sequence derives from a man between 25 and 39 years old in good health. The chain recombines TRBV10-3 with TRBJ2-1; TRBD1 aligns across 9 bases. CDR3 residues: CATDRGNEQFF. CDR3 DNA sequence: TGTGCCACAGACAGGGGGAATGAGCAGTTCTTC.